This is a list of T cell receptor beta chains from one sample in a study of human T cells and chemical hapten exposure. TCRdb recomputed calls from the RACE reads with MiXCR, one row per CDR3 protein. The sample contains some 89,000 distinct CDR3 sequences, 25% to 35% of which appear only once. Sequences were derived from whole blood, sampled in connection with sensitization to the hapten diphenylcyclopropenone (DPC). These receptors came from a man aged 40-50 years with alopecia areata. Some clones in this sample may be carry-over from other donors' samples. Each CDR3 is given with its conserved first and last residue. A D gene is named only where the DNA matches it firmly. Expanded clones are given a class, and other clones once, few, many or no size at all.

abundance	d_gene	v_gene	j_gene	CDR3nt	CDR3aa
NA	TRBD1	TRBV9	TRBJ2-1	TGTGCCAGCAGCGTAGGCCCTACAGGGGGTGAGCAGTTCTTC	CASSVGPTGGEQFF
NA	NA	TRBV7-6	TRBJ2-7	TGTGCCAGCAGCGTAGGGGACAACTACGAGCAGTACTTC	CASSVGDNYEQYF
few	TRBD2	TRBV7-2	TRBJ2-2	TGTGCCAGCAGCCCAAAAAGCGGGGGGGGTGCCGGGGAGCTGTTTTTT	CASSPKSGGGAGELFF
NA	TRBD1	TRBV7-9	TRBJ1-1	TGTGCCAGCGGACAGGGGGCGGAAAACACTGAAGCTTTCTTT	CASGQGAENTEAFF
few	NA	TRBV9	TRBJ2-7	TGTGCCAGCAGCGCGCGGGACGGAGTCCCGAGCTCCTACGAGCAGTACTTC	CASSARDGVPSSYEQYF
NA	NA	TRBV11-1	TRBJ2-3	TGTGCCAGCAGCTCCCCGTATCACCACGGTCCCCTCCTCACAGATACGCAGTATTTT	CASSSPYHHGPLLTDTQYF
NA	TRBD2	TRBV28	TRBJ2-5	TGTGCCAGCAGTTTAGTGACTAGCGGGAGTAGCGGTAGAGAGGAGACCCAGTACTTC	CASSLVTSGSSGREETQYF
few	NA	TRBV5-1	TRBJ2-3	TGCGCCAGCAGCGTCCAGGTTGCGACTAGCACAGATACGCAGTATTTT	CASSVQVATSTDTQYF
NA	NA	TRBV15	TRBJ1-1	TGTGCCACCAGCAGCCTCCTTGGGGCTGGGGGCACTGAAGCTTTCTTT	CATSSLLGAGGTEAFF
few	TRBD2	TRBV7-3	TRBJ2-1	TGTGCCAGCAGCCTTGGGGGGGGAGGGAATGAGCAGTTCTTC	CASSLGGGGNEQFF
once	NA	TRBV30	TRBJ2-6	TGTGCCTGGAGTGTACTGGGCGGGTCTGGGGCCAACGTCCTGACTTTC	CAWSVLGGSGANVLTF
few	NA	TRBV7-2	TRBJ2-4	TGTGCCAGCAGCCCCCAGGGAGATCGGAAAAACATTCAGTACTTC	CASSPQGDRKNIQYF
NA	NA	TRBV7-9	TRBJ2-3	TGTGCCAGCAGCCACCTGCGGGGATCTAGCACAGATACGCAGTATTTT	CASSHLRGSSTDTQYF
few	TRBD2	TRBV4-3	TRBJ2-2	TGCGCCAGCAGCTCGACTAGCGGGAGGGACACCGGGGAGCTGTTTTTT	CASSSTSGRDTGELFF
few	NA	TRBV27	TRBJ2-3	TGTGCCAGCAGTTCGGCAGGGCACACAGATACGCAGTATTTT	CASSSAGHTDTQYF
few	NA	TRBV20-1	TRBJ2-7	TGCAGTGCTACCGTAGGAGGGGGGAGCTACGAGCAGTACTTC	CSATVGGGSYEQYF
few	TRBD1	TRBV6-1	TRBJ1-5	TGTGCCAGCAGGACAGGGGCAGGCAATCAGCCCCAGCATTTT	CASRTGAGNQPQHF
NA	NA	TRBV11-2	TRBJ1-5	TGTGCCAGCAGCTCAAGTGTTAGCAATCAGCCCCAGCATTTT	CASSSSVSNQPQHF
many	NA	TRBV6-5	TRBJ2-3	TGTGCCAGCAGCTACTTTGGGGGGTCCGGAGGGGCCAATACGCAGTATTTT	CASSYFGGSGGANTQYF
NA	NA	TRBV5-1	TRBJ1-1	TGCGCCAGCAGCTTGGCGGGGGGCGCGAGTAGTAACACTGAAGCTTTCTTT	CASSLAGGASSNTEAFF
few	NA	TRBV6-2/TRBV6-3	TRBJ2-5	TGTGCCAGCAGTTACGATATCGGAGAGACCCAGTACTTC	CASSYDIGETQYF
NA	NA	TRBV28	TRBJ1-3	TGTGCCAGCAGTGCGCGCCTAGACAGAATCTCTGGAAACACCATATATTTT	CASSARLDRISGNTIYF
NA	TRBD1	TRBV7-3	TRBJ2-1	TGTGCCAGCAGCTCACAGGGGGCTGGGGTCTACAATGAGCAGTTCTTC	CASSSQGAGVYNEQFF
NA	NA	TRBV20-1	TRBJ2-7	TGCAGTGCTAGAGATCCGACAGGGACTTACGAGCAGTACTTC	CSARDPTGTYEQYF
NA	NA	TRBV5-1	TRBJ2-7	TGCGCCAGCAGCTTCCGCCGGGACTCCTACGAGCAGTACTTC	CASSFRRDSYEQYF
NA	NA	TRBV9	TRBJ2-5	TGTGCCAGCAGCGAGAGGGGGGGTAGCGGAGGTCAAGAGACCCAGTACTTC	CASSERGGSGGQETQYF
many	NA	TRBV3-1	TRBJ2-7	TGTGCCAGCAGCGCACAGGTAACCTCCGAGCAGTACTTC	CASSAQVTSEQYF
few	NA	TRBV21-1	TRBJ1-5	TGTGCCAGCAGCCCCGGGTCAGATCAGCCCCAGCATTTT	CASSPGSDQPQHF
NA	TRBD2	TRBV7-2	TRBJ2-2	TGTGCCAGCAGCCCCGGGACTAGCATCACCGGGGAGCTGTTTTTT	CASSPGTSITGELFF
NA	TRBD2	TRBV6-1	TRBJ2-1	TGTGCCAGCAAGCCGGGACTAGCGGGGACCGAGCAGTTCTTC	CASKPGLAGTEQFF
NA	NA	TRBV6-1	TRBJ1-1	TGTGCCAGCAGTGTGGGGGTCATGAACACTGAAGCTTTCTTT	CASSVGVMNTEAFF
NA	TRBD2	TRBV30	TRBJ2-7	TGTGCCTGGAGTCCTGGGACTAGCCGCCACGAGCAGTACTTC	CAWSPGTSRHEQYF
few	TRBD1	TRBV10-2	TRBJ1-1	TGCGCCAGCAGTGACCCCTCGACAGGGGGCAACAGGAACACTGAAGCTTTCTTT	CASSDPSTGGNRNTEAFF
few	NA	TRBV5-1	TRBJ1-2	TGCGCCAGCAGCTTGGACAGCTTAGGGGGTGGCTACACCTTC	CASSLDSLGGGYTF
NA	TRBD1	TRBV5-1	TRBJ2-5	TGCGCCAGCAGTTCTCCGGGACAGGGGTACGAGACCCAGTACTTC	CASSSPGQGYETQYF
few	NA	TRBV18	TRBJ1-1	TGTGCCAGCTCATCACCAACAGGGCCTGAAGCTTTCTTT	CASSSPTGPEAFF
few	NA	TRBV11-1	TRBJ2-1	TGTGCCAGCAGTCCCGGGACGACTACAGGCCATGAGCAGTTCTTC	CASSPGTTTGHEQFF
NA	TRBD1	TRBV3-1	TRBJ2-7	TGTGCCAGCAGCCCATGGGACAGCTTGGGCGAGCAGTACTTC	CASSPWDSLGEQYF
few	NA	TRBV27	TRBJ1-5	TGTGCCAGCAGTTTGGGGCTGAATAGCAATCAGCCCCAGCATTTT	CASSLGLNSNQPQHF
NA	NA	TRBV4-1	TRBJ1-6	TGCGCCAGCAGCCAAGATCGCGCCTGGAATAATTCACCCCTCCACTTT	CASSQDRAWNNSPLHF
few	NA	TRBV12-3/TRBV12-4	TRBJ2-7	TGTGCCAGCAGTCTCGAGACAGCCCCCTACGAGCAGTACTTC	CASSLETAPYEQYF
few	NA	TRBV10-2	TRBJ2-4	TGCGCCAGCAGTGAGTCGGCGACGCGGGTATGGTACTTC	CASSESATRVWYF
NA	TRBD1	TRBV5-5	TRBJ1-2	TGTGCCAGCAGCTTGGCCCCTGACAGGGGCCTCAACTATGGCTACACCTTC	CASSLAPDRGLNYGYTF
many	NA	TRBV5-1	TRBJ2-1	TGCGCCAGCAGGGCTACTAGTTCCAACTACAATGAGCAGTTCTTC	CASRATSSNYNEQFF
NA	NA	TRBV7-2	TRBJ1-1	TGTGCCAGCAGCTTAGTATACAGCGACGGAGCTTTCTTT	CASSLVYSDGAFF
few	TRBD1	TRBV7-8	TRBJ2-3	TGTGCCAGCAGCTTAGGGGACAGGAGCACAGATACGCAGTATTTT	CASSLGDRSTDTQYF
few	TRBD1	TRBV6-2/TRBV6-3	TRBJ2-7	TGTGCCAGCAGTTACCCGGGGACAGTCTCCTACGAGCAGTACTTC	CASSYPGTVSYEQYF
few	NA	TRBV7-2	TRBJ2-7	TGTGCCAGCAGCTTAAGGGGCCAGGGCTACGAGCAGTACTTC	CASSLRGQGYEQYF
many	NA	TRBV10-1	TRBJ2-1	TGCGCCAGCAGTGATCCAGCTAGCCCCTACAATGAGCAGTTCTTC	CASSDPASPYNEQFF
few	NA	TRBV28	TRBJ2-5	TGTGCCAGCGGCGAAACAGGGAGTAAAGAGACCCAGTACTTC	CASGETGSKETQYF